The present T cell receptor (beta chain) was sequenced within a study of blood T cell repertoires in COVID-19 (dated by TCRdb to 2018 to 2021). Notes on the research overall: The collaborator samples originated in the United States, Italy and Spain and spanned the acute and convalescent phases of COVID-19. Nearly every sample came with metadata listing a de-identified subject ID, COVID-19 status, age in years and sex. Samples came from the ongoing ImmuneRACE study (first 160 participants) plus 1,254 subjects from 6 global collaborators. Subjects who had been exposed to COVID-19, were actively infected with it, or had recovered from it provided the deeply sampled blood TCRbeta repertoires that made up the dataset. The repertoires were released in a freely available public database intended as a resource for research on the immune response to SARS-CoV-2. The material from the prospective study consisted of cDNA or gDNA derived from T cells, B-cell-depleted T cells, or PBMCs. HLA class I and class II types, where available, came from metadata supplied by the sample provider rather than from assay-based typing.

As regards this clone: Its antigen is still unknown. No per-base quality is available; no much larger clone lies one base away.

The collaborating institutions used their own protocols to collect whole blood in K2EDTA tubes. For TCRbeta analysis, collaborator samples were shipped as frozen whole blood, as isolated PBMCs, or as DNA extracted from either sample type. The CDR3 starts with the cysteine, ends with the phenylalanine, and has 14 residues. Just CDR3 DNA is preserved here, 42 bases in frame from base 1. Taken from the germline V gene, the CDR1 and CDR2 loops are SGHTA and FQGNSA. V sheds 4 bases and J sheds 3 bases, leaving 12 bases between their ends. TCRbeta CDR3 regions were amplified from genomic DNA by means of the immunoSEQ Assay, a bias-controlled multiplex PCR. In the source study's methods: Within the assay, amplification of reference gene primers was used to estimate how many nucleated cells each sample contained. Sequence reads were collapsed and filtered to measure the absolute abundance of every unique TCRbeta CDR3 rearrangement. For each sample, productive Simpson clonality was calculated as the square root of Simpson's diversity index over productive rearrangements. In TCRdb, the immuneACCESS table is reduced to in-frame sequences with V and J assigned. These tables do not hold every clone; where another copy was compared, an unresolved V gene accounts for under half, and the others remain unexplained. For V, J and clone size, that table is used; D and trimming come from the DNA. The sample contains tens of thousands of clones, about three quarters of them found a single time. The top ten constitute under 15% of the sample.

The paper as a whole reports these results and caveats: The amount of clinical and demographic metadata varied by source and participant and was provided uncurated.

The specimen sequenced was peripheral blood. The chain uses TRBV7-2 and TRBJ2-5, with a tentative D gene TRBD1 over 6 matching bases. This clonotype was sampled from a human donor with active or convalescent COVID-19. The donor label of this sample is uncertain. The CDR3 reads CASSSTGPKETQYF. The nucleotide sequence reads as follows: TGTGCCAGCAGCTCGACAGGACCGAAAGAGACCCAGTACTTC.